This T cell receptor beta chain was retrieved from a study of regulatory T cells in long-lasting Graves disease. This CDR3 is 15 amino acids long. CDR1 and CDR2 (germline): SGHTA, FQGNSA. V was trimmed by 1 base and J by 2 bases, leaving 9 bases between them. There are many counts of this clonotype. Stated time point: newly diagnosed GD, antithyroid drugs for less than 3 months. The TCR library was prepared using RNA isolated from PBMCs. Arm-PCR of CDR3 regions and iRepertoire HTBI primers were the basis on which TCR beta libraries were built. In TCRdb, the multiplex PCR reads were re-called with MiXCR into one record per CDR3 protein. Among under 800,000 distinct CDR3 sequences listed, 16% were seen once. The sample was also linked to a second study, of T cells in Graves' hyperthyroidism and ophthalmopathy. That study reports: Uncontrolled infection, other autoimmune disease, pregnancy or lactation led to exclusion.

This rearrangement joins TRBV7-2 to TRBJ2-1; D is unclear. The receptor was isolated from a woman younger than 45 with Graves disease. The specimen comprised peripheral blood mononuclear cells (PBMCs), sampled at new diagnosis, from a patient treated with antithyroid drugs. The CDR3 nucleotides read TGTGCCAGCAGCTTAGGCCGGGCCCCCTACAATGAGCAGTTCTTC. Translated, it gives CASSLGRAPYNEQFF.